Detailed here is one T cell receptor (beta chain). No antigen is known for it. Base qualities are missing; no much larger clone stands one base away. Here V drops 0 bases and J drops 1 base, and the junction holds 11 bases not matched to any gene. Reading from cysteine to phenylalanine, the CDR3 counts 18 amino acids. Of the read, only the CDR3 DNA is kept; its 54 bases are in frame from base 1. The germline V gene gives CDR1 as SGHVS and CDR2 as FQNEAQ. This sample was included in a study of blood T cell repertoires in COVID-19 (dated by TCRdb to about 2020). For context, the study as a whole: Samples from collaborators originated in the United States, Italy and Spain and spanned both the acute and convalescent phases of COVID-19. The dataset comprised deeply sampled blood TCRbeta repertoires from subjects exposed to, actively infected with, or recovered from COVID-19. The material from the prospective study consisted of cDNA or gDNA derived from T cells, B-cell-depleted T cells, or PBMCs. The samples were drawn from the first 160 participants of the ongoing ImmuneRACE study and from 1,254 subjects provided by 6 global collaborators. The sample metadata nearly always contained a de-identified subject ID, COVID-19 status, age in years and sex. A freely available public database, intended as a resource for researchers studying the immune response to SARS-CoV-2, is where the repertoires were released. Where available, HLA class I and class II types were taken from metadata supplied by the sample provider and were not determined by assay-based typing.

The immunoSEQ Assay, a bias-controlled multiplex PCR, was used to amplify TCRbeta CDR3 regions from genomic DNA. The authors' analysis ran thus. Within the assay, amplification of reference gene primers was used to estimate how many nucleated cells each sample contained. Sequence reads were collapsed and filtered to measure the absolute abundance of every unique TCRbeta CDR3 rearrangement. For each sample, productive Simpson clonality was calculated as the square root of Simpson's diversity index across productive rearrangements. TCRdb provides this immuneACCESS table in a form limited to in-frame rearrangements. Some clones are lacking; in checked studies, under half of them reflect an unresolved V gene, and why the rest are absent is not known. V, J and clone size were drawn from that table, and D and trimming were deduced from the DNA. This sample holds about 320,000 clones; 85% to 95% were observed only once. Around 3.9% of the sample is held by the ten biggest clonotypes.

Here is what the overall study found, with its caveats: The quantity of clinical and demographic metadata differed by source and by participant and was supplied without curation.

Participants in the prospective study were enrolled through a virtual design, were aged about 18 to 100 years, and lived in some 24 United States geographic areas. Cohort assignment in the prospective study relied on participant-reported clinical history from a screening survey and a study questionnaire. A participant counted as exposed if, within 2 weeks of entering the study, that participant had been in contact with someone who had a PCR-confirmed or clinician-diagnosed COVID-19 case. Each participant in the prospective study had whole blood, serum and a nasopharyngeal or oropharyngeal swab collected by mobile phlebotomists. Participants in the prospective study had the option to provide additional blood draws and questionnaires over a 2-month period. Blood samples from the prospective study were shipped frozen or at room temperature prior to DNA extraction.

Here the chain combines TRBV7-8 and TRBJ1-1; 7 central nucleotides agree with TRBD1. The TCR originated in a woman under 40 who had been exposed to COVID-19. Sequencing input: PBMCs or T cells enriched from blood (not recorded which). The encoded CDR3 is CASSLAFGGQTRNTEAFF. The base sequence is TGTGCCAGCAGCTTAGCTTTTGGGGGACAGACAAGGAACACTGAAGCTTTCTTT. Supplemented by the reference TRBV7-8 and TRBJ1-1 proteins around the CDR3, the complete variable domain is GAGVSQSPRYKVAKRGQDVALRCDPISGHVSLFWYQQALGQGPEFLTYFQNEAQLDKSGLPSDRFFAERPEGSVSTLKIQRTQQEDSAVYLCASSLAFGGQTRNTEAFFGQGTRLTVV.